This is a list of T cell receptor beta chains from one sample in a study of graft-versus-host responses after intestinal transplantation. These receptors are not linked to any known antigen. Data came from immunoSEQ multiplex PCR; TCRdb stores just in-frame clones and leaves some out. The table includes approximately 80,000 clones, less than 90% detected once. Sequenced here: unstimulated CD4+ T cells sorted from spleen or lymph node cells, sampled before intestinal transplant. These TCRs come from a human donor who received an intestinal transplant. The CDR3 runs from the conserved cysteine through the conserved F or W. D genes are given only for firm matches. Only some rows state a clone size, as once, few, many or a class for expanded clones.

TRBV9,TRBJ1-3,TRBD1,.,CASSLTGKVENTIYF,TGTGCCAGCAGCCTGACAGGGAAGGTAGAAAACACCATATATTTT
TRBV27,TRBJ2-3,.,.,CASSFVRGQLGTDTQYF,TGTGCCAGCAGTTTCGTGCGGGGGCAATTAGGCACAGATACGCAGTATTTT
TRBV18,TRBJ1-1,TRBD1,.,CASSPFDRVYAEAFF,TGTGCCAGCTCACCTTTCGACAGGGTGTACGCTGAAGCTTTCTTT
TRBV5-1,TRBJ2-7,.,once,CASSLGGTPTSEQYF,TGCGCCAGCAGCTTGGGCGGTACCCCCACTTCCGAGCAGTACTTC
TRBV5-1,TRBJ2-5,TRBD2,.,CASSLVLSGSGETQYF,TGCGCCAGCAGCTTGGTCCTTAGCGGGAGTGGGGAGACCCAGTACTTC
TRBV5-1,TRBJ1-1,.,.,CASSGPGYTEAFF,TGCGCCAGCAGCGGACCAGGGTACACTGAAGCTTTCTTT
TRBV29-1,TRBJ1-2,.,.,CSGQGSYGYTF,TGCAGCGGGCAGGGGAGCTATGGCTACACCTTC
TRBV5-1,TRBJ2-7,.,.,CASSLTGEVYEQYF,TGCGCCAGCAGCCTAACAGGAGAAGTCTACGAGCAGTACTTC
TRBV11-2,TRBJ1-4,.,.,CASSLDHRAGEKLFF,TGTGCCAGCAGCTTAGATCACAGGGCTGGCGAAAAACTGTTTTTT
TRBV4-1,TRBJ2-3,TRBD2,.,CASSQSGTSGGASTDTQYF,TGCGCCAGCAGCCAGAGCGGGACTAGCGGGGGGGCTAGCACAGATACGCAGTATTTT
TRBV28,TRBJ2-7,TRBD1,.,CASSSGTGSESGNYEQYF,TGTGCCAGCAGTTCCGGGACAGGGTCCGAGAGCGGGAACTACGAGCAGTACTTC
TRBV19,TRBJ1-1,TRBD1,.,CASSTRTGGFMNTEAFF,TGTGCCAGTAGTACCCGGACAGGGGGCTTCATGAACACTGAAGCTTTCTTT
TRBV7-8,TRBJ1-4,TRBD1,.,CASSPSRGRGPNEKLFF,TGTGCCAGCAGCCCCAGCCGGGGCAGGGGGCCTAATGAAAAACTGTTTTTT
TRBV6-5,TRBJ1-2,.,.,CASSYMRGLNYGYTF,TGTGCCAGCAGTTACATGCGGGGGCTGAACTATGGCTACACCTTC
TRBV19,TRBJ1-2,.,few,CASISENYGYTF,TGTGCCAGTATTAGCGAAAACTATGGCTACACCTTC
TRBV6-9,TRBJ1-2,TRBD1,.,CASSYTGDGYTF,TGTGCCAGCAGTTATACAGGGGATGGCTACACCTTC
TRBV6-1,TRBJ2-6,TRBD1,.,CASDRGSGANVLTF,TGTGCCAGCGACAGGGGTTCTGGGGCCAACGTCCTGACTTTC
TRBV10-3,TRBJ2-5,.,.,CAISGTGRGQETQYF,TGTGCCATCAGTGGGACAGGGAGGGGGCAAGAGACCCAGTACTTC
TRBV2,TRBJ1-3,TRBD1,once,CASSLTGGSGNTIYF,TGTGCCAGCAGTTTAACAGGGGGCTCTGGAAACACCATATATTTT
TRBV18,TRBJ2-7,TRBD2,.,CASSPLSGGANEQYF,TGTGCCAGCTCACCATTGAGCGGGGGGGCCAACGAGCAGTACTTC
TRBV18,TRBJ2-3,.,.,CASSPPRGTDTQYF,TGTGCCAGCTCACCACCTCGGGGCACAGATACGCAGTATTTT
TRBV4-1,TRBJ2-4,TRBD2,.,CASSQGLAGGPAKNIQYF,TGCGCCAGCAGCCAAGGACTAGCGGGAGGGCCGGCCAAAAACATTCAGTACTTC
TRBV18,TRBJ1-3,TRBD1,once,CASSSGTGLNTIYF,TGTGCCAGCTCATCCGGGACAGGACTAAACACCATATATTTT
TRBV6-5,TRBJ1-5,TRBD1,.,CASRDRDGQPQHF,TGTGCCAGCAGGGACAGGGATGGGCAGCCCCAGCATTTT
TRBV10-3,TRBJ1-5,TRBD1,.,CATQGQGSNQPQHF,TGTGCCACACAGGGACAGGGTAGCAATCAGCCCCAGCATTTT
TRBV7-9,TRBJ2-1,TRBD2,.,CASSFGGSRGEQFF,TGTGCCAGCAGCTTCGGCGGGAGTCGGGGTGAGCAGTTCTTC
TRBV9,TRBJ2-1,.,.,CASSVDIAVNEQFF,TGTGCCAGCAGCGTAGATATAGCGGTGAATGAGCAGTTCTTC
TRBV6-5,TRBJ2-5,.,once,CASSYPQVPLQETQYF,TGTGCCAGCAGTTATCCGCAGGTCCCTCTCCAAGAGACCCAGTACTTC
TRBV28,TRBJ2-7,TRBD2,.,CASSLVSLFAGELHEQYF,TGTGCCAGCAGTTTAGTGTCTTTGTTCGCGGGAGAGCTCCACGAGCAGTACTTC
TRBV25-1,TRBJ1-4,TRBD1,.,CASSELGQGANEKLFF,TGTGCCAGCAGTGAACTGGGACAGGGGGCTAATGAAAAACTGTTTTTT